The clone carrying this T cell receptor (beta chain) was seen more than once but under ten times. The sample originates from a study of blood T cell repertoires in COVID-19. Turning to the study itself: The United States, Italy and Spain provided the acute and convalescent COVID-19 samples. T cells, B-cell-depleted T cells, or PBMCs supplied cDNA or gDNA.

The authors' processing: How many nucleated cells were present was estimated from reference gene primer amplification. Some clones are missing from TCRdb's copy, which holds only in-frame ones; the method was immunoSEQ multiplex PCR. V and J calls and clone size are those listed in that table; D and trimming were worked out from the DNA. Among about 230,000 clones listed, 65% to 90% were seen once. Patients at the Seattle site were enrolled during active infection and followed longitudinally. V lost 5 bases, J lost 4 bases, and 8 bases lay in between. Per germline, CDR1 LNHDA and CDR2 SQIVND (reference sequence). This CDR3 contains 12 residues.

The sequenced material came from peripheral blood. The chain employs TRBV19 and TRBJ1-1; D is perhaps TRBD1 (5 bases). The origin of this receptor is a man aged 45-65 years with COVID-19, enrolled during active disease. The CDR3: CASSSRVTEAFF. In DNA, the CDR3 is TGTGCCAGTAGTTCCAGGGTCACTGAAGCTTTCTTT.